This T cell receptor beta chain is from a study of vaccination effects on CD4 cells after COVID-19. Study-wide background: Median timing of post-vaccine samples was 72 days after the second dose.

V was cut by 2 bases and J by 2 bases, with 11 bases left in between. Germline CDR1 and CDR2: SGHRS and YFSETQ. This CDR3 has 15 amino acids. Viral peptide pool expansion of antigen-specific CD4+ T cells preceded sequencing in the ViraFEST assay. The culture ran for around ten days before CD4+ T cells were isolated. The participants, recipients of two vaccine doses, got either BNT162b2 or mRNA-1273. Half-medium replacement with IL-2 medium occurred on days 3 and 7. Method: immunoSEQ multiplex PCR; TCRdb's copy keeps in-frame clones and lacks some. Of over 60,000 clones listed, about 74% are singletons. As to this clone: The antigen is undetermined.

The sequence came from a human donor who received a COVID-19 vaccine. V and J are TRBV5-1 and TRBJ2-1, with D possibly TRBD1 on 5 matching bases. Sequencing used CD4+ T cells from PBMCs cultured with HCoV-229E spike peptides, obtained after COVID-19 vaccination. CDR3 sequence (DNA): TGCGCCAGCAGCTTAGCAGGGTCTACCTACAATGAGCAGTTCTTC. It yields the protein CASSLAGSTYNEQFF.